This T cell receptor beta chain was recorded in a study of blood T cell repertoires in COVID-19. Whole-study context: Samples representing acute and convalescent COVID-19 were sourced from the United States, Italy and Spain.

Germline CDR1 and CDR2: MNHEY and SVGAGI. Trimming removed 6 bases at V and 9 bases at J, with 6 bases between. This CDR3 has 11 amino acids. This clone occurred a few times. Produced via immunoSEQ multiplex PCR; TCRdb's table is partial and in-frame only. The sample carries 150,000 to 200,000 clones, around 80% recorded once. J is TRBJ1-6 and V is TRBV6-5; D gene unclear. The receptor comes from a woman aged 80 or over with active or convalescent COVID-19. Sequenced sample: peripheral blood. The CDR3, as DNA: TGTGCCAGCAGGGCAGTTTCACCCCTCCACTTT. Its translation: CASRAVSPLHF.